This T cell receptor beta chain was profiled in a study of cytomegalovirus exposure and HLA in healthy donors. Findings and caveats of the study: Reportedly, HLA-A and HLA-B alleles of most subjects were accurately predicted from TCR beta.

Primers for the PCR totalled 60 Vbeta and 13 Jbeta. TCRdb keeps only in-frame clones here, not all; method: immunoSEQ multiplex PCR. The sample contains 50,000 to 65,000 clones, approximately 70% of which appear only once. With regard to this clone: Its antigen is currently unknown.

What was sequenced was PBMCs. The TCR sequence derives from a man aged 18 to 29 in good health and CMV-seronegative.

CDR3 in amino acids: CASRAGQVNTEAFF. The CDR3 nucleotides read TGTGCCAGCAGAGCGGGACAGGTGAACACTGAAGCTTTCTTT. V is TRBV28 and J is TRBJ1-1; TRBD1 agrees at 8 bases. CDR1 MDHEN and CDR2 SYDVKM come from the germline V gene. Trimming removed 6 bases from V and 0 bases from J; junction bases left unmatched: 3. The CDR3 has 14 amino acids.